Listed below are T cell receptor beta chains from one sample, sequenced in a study of beta chain features in type 1 diabetes. The method was immunoSEQ multiplex PCR; TCRdb's version includes in-frame clones alone and lacks a portion of them. Of 850,000 to 900,000 clones listed, roughly 17% were seen once; the top ten hold 0.023%. The sequenced material came from naive CD4+ T cells from blood. These receptors were collected from a woman aged 18-35 years in good health. CDR3s include the opening cysteine and the closing phenylalanine or tryptophan. A D gene is named only where the DNA matches it firmly. Clone size is given for some rows only: seen once, a few or many times, or a class if the clone is expanded.

abundance: -; j_gene: TRBJ2-6; v_gene: TRBV18; d_gene: -; CDR3nt: TGTGCCAGCTCACCAAGACAGTCCTCTGGGGCCAACGTCCTGACTTTC; CDR3aa: CASSPRQSSGANVLTF
abundance: few; j_gene: TRBJ2-1; v_gene: TRBV7-2; d_gene: -; CDR3nt: TGTGCCAGCAGCTTGGCCCTCAACAATGAGCAGTTCTTC; CDR3aa: CASSLALNNEQFF
abundance: -; j_gene: TRBJ1-3; v_gene: TRBV6-1; d_gene: -; CDR3nt: TGTGCCAGCAGTGAACGGGGAAGCTCTGGAAACACCATATATTTT; CDR3aa: CASSERGSSGNTIYF
abundance: few; j_gene: TRBJ2-1; v_gene: TRBV5-1; d_gene: -; CDR3nt: TGCGCCAGCAGCTTGACAGCGGCCAGCTCCTACAATGAGCAGTTCTTC; CDR3aa: CASSLTAASSYNEQFF
abundance: -; j_gene: TRBJ2-7; v_gene: TRBV11-2; d_gene: TRBD2; CDR3nt: TGTGCCAGCAGCTTTAGCGGGAAGACCTACGAGCAGTACTTC; CDR3aa: CASSFSGKTYEQYF
abundance: few; j_gene: TRBJ2-7; v_gene: TRBV4-1; d_gene: TRBD1; CDR3nt: TGCGCCAGCAGCCAAGCCCCCAGGGGGCGAAGCTACGAGCAGTACTTC; CDR3aa: CASSQAPRGRSYEQYF
abundance: -; j_gene: TRBJ2-3; v_gene: TRBV7-9; d_gene: TRBD2; CDR3nt: TGTGCCAGCAGCTTAGCCTTAGCGGGAGGCACAGATACGCAGTATTTT; CDR3aa: CASSLALAGGTDTQYF
abundance: few; j_gene: TRBJ2-1; v_gene: TRBV7-3; d_gene: TRBD2; CDR3nt: TGTGCCAGCAGTCCAAGGGGACTAGCGGGTGATAGTGAGCAGTTCTTC; CDR3aa: CASSPRGLAGDSEQFF
abundance: -; j_gene: TRBJ1-5; v_gene: TRBV28; d_gene: -; CDR3nt: TGTGCCAGCAGTTCCATGGGAGGGGCAGCGCAGCCCCAGCATTTT; CDR3aa: CASSSMGGAAQPQHF
abundance: -; j_gene: TRBJ2-5; v_gene: TRBV20-1; d_gene: -; CDR3nt: TGCAGTGCCAGCAGTGGGGAGACCCAGTACTTC; CDR3aa: CSASSGETQYF
abundance: few; j_gene: TRBJ2-1; v_gene: TRBV9; d_gene: -; CDR3nt: TGTGCCAGCAGCGTTGTGGCATCGACCTACAATGAGCAGTTCTTC; CDR3aa: CASSVVASTYNEQFF
abundance: few; j_gene: TRBJ2-7; v_gene: TRBV28; d_gene: TRBD2; CDR3nt: TGTGCCAGTACGTCGACTAGCGGAGCCTACGAGCAGTACTTC; CDR3aa: CASTSTSGAYEQYF
abundance: -; j_gene: TRBJ2-7; v_gene: TRBV28; d_gene: -; CDR3nt: TGTGCCAGCAGTTTATCGGCACAGGGTTACGAGCAGTACTTC; CDR3aa: CASSLSAQGYEQYF
abundance: few; j_gene: TRBJ2-7; v_gene: TRBV10-3; d_gene: -; CDR3nt: TGTGCCATCGGTAGTGGGAGTCCCTACGAGCAGTACTTC; CDR3aa: CAIGSGSPYEQYF
abundance: -; j_gene: TRBJ1-1; v_gene: TRBV2; d_gene: -; CDR3nt: TGTGCCAGCAGCCTCGACAGAGGCACTGAAGCTTTCTTT; CDR3aa: CASSLDRGTEAFF
abundance: few; j_gene: TRBJ2-2; v_gene: TRBV19; d_gene: -; CDR3nt: TGTGCCAGTAGCTCGGCAGCTTACACCGGGGAGCTGTTTTTT; CDR3aa: CASSSAAYTGELFF
abundance: -; j_gene: TRBJ2-3; v_gene: TRBV9; d_gene: TRBD1; CDR3nt: TGTGCCAGCAGCGTGGAGGACAGGGGAAGAGGCACAGATACGCAGTATTTT; CDR3aa: CASSVEDRGRGTDTQYF
abundance: few; j_gene: TRBJ2-2; v_gene: TRBV6-5; d_gene: TRBD1; CDR3nt: TGTGCCAGCAGTGGACAGGTTACCGGGGAGCTGTTTTTT; CDR3aa: CASSGQVTGELFF
abundance: few; j_gene: TRBJ2-7; v_gene: TRBV4-2; d_gene: TRBD2; CDR3nt: TGTGCCAGCAGCCAGTCACTAGCGGGAGAGGTCTACGAGCAGTACTTC; CDR3aa: CASSQSLAGEVYEQYF
abundance: few; j_gene: TRBJ2-5; v_gene: TRBV18; d_gene: -; CDR3nt: TGTGCCAGCTCACCGGACTCCAACCCCCTAAGGTCTGACTTC; CDR3aa: CASSPDSNPLRSDF
abundance: few; j_gene: TRBJ2-3; v_gene: TRBV4-2; d_gene: TRBD2; CDR3nt: TGTGCCAGCAGCCAAGGATTAGCGGGAGATACGCAGTATTTT; CDR3aa: CASSQGLAGDTQYF
abundance: few; j_gene: TRBJ2-1; v_gene: TRBV14; d_gene: TRBD2; CDR3nt: TGTGCCAGCAGCCGCAGCGGGAGATTGAATGAGCAGTTCTTC; CDR3aa: CASSRSGRLNEQFF
abundance: -; j_gene: TRBJ2-1; v_gene: TRBV7-6; d_gene: -; CDR3nt: TGTGCCAGCAGCCTACAGAATGAGCAGTTCTTC; CDR3aa: CASSLQNEQFF
abundance: few; j_gene: TRBJ2-2; v_gene: TRBV5-1; d_gene: -; CDR3nt: TGCGCCAGCAGCTTAAGGGTCCCGGGAAGAAAGAACACCGGGGAGCTGTTTTTT; CDR3aa: CASSLRVPGRKNTGELFF
abundance: -; j_gene: TRBJ2-5; v_gene: TRBV5-1; d_gene: -; CDR3nt: TGCGCCAGCAGCCCGACTGGTCCGGGAGCTTATGAGACCCAGTACTTC; CDR3aa: CASSPTGPGAYETQYF
abundance: few; j_gene: TRBJ2-6; v_gene: TRBV4-2; d_gene: TRBD1; CDR3nt: TGTGCCAGCAGCCAAGCGACCCAGGGGGCTGGGGCCAACGTCCTGACTTTC; CDR3aa: CASSQATQGAGANVLTF
abundance: -; j_gene: TRBJ1-5; v_gene: TRBV6-6; d_gene: TRBD1; CDR3nt: TGTGCCAGCAGTTACGTACAGGGGGATCAGCCCCAGCATTTT; CDR3aa: CASSYVQGDQPQHF
abundance: -; j_gene: TRBJ2-6; v_gene: TRBV4-2; d_gene: -; CDR3nt: TGTGCCAGCAGCCAAGATCCAGGGAGCTCTGGGGCCAACGTCCTGACTTTC; CDR3aa: CASSQDPGSSGANVLTF
abundance: -; j_gene: TRBJ2-7; v_gene: TRBV1; d_gene: -; CDR3nt: TGCACCAGCAGCCAAGAGTGGCGTACCTACGAGCAGTACTTC; CDR3aa: CTSSQEWRTYEQYF
abundance: few; j_gene: TRBJ1-3; v_gene: TRBV7-9; d_gene: -; CDR3nt: TGTGCCAGCAGCCCCGCAGGGCACTCTGGAAACACCATATATTTT; CDR3aa: CASSPAGHSGNTIYF
abundance: -; j_gene: TRBJ2-3; v_gene: TRBV6-1; d_gene: TRBD2; CDR3nt: TGTGCCAGCAGTGTTCTAGCGGGAGGCACAGATACGCAGTATTTT; CDR3aa: CASSVLAGGTDTQYF
abundance: -; j_gene: TRBJ2-7; v_gene: TRBV19; d_gene: -; CDR3nt: TGTGCCAGTAGTACCGTCGGTGGGGTGGGAGCCTACGAGCAGTACTTC; CDR3aa: CASSTVGGVGAYEQYF
abundance: few; j_gene: TRBJ2-5; v_gene: TRBV10-3; d_gene: TRBD1; CDR3nt: TGTGCCATCAGTGGACAGGGGAAGCCGGAGACCCAGTACTTC; CDR3aa: CAISGQGKPETQYF
abundance: -; j_gene: TRBJ2-1; v_gene: TRBV10-3; d_gene: TRBD2; CDR3nt: TGTGCCATCAGTCATTCAAGCGGGGGGTACAATGAGCAGTTCTTC; CDR3aa: CAISHSSGGYNEQFF
abundance: -; j_gene: TRBJ2-3; v_gene: TRBV19; d_gene: -; CDR3nt: TGTGCCACCTTTGTTATTAGCGGAAGCACAGATACGCAGTATTTT; CDR3aa: CATFVISGSTDTQYF